These 6 T cell receptor beta chains share one sample of origin, sequenced in a study of technical replicates of blood from several donors. Using immunoSEQ multiplex PCR, the repertoire was profiled, and TCRdb retains in-frame clones only, with some absent. Of about 74,000 clones listed, 85% to 95% are singletons. Sequenced material: T cells isolated from PBMCs. The receptors were gathered from a human donor in good health.

This chain uses TRBV9 with TRBJ2-3, with D perhaps matching TRBD1 (6 bases). V gave up 2 bases and J gave up 1 base, with 11 bases separating them. The CDR3 covers 15 residues. Germline values: CDR1 SGDLS, CDR2 YYNGEE. CDR3 loop: CASSVGQKGTDTQYF. DNA for the CDR3: TGTGCCAGCAGCGTTGGACAGAAGGGCACAGATACGCAGTATTTT.

This chain connects TRBV28 to TRBJ2-7, with a tentative D call TRBD2 (7 bases). The CDR3 contains 15 residues. Germline-derived CDR1 and CDR2 are MDHEN and SYDVKM. The germline V and J ends were trimmed by 5 bases and 2 bases, with 16 bases remaining between them. The CDR3 DNA reads TGTGCCAGCAGTACCCTCGAAGGGGGGGCCTACGAGCAGTACTTC. Its translation is CASSTLEGGAYEQYF.

This sequence joins TRBV5-1 and TRBJ1-2; 9 bases are shared with TRBD1. Germline assignment: CDR1 SGHRS and CDR2 YFSETQ. The CDR3 consists of 15 residues. With V trimmed by 0 bases and J by 6 bases, 6 bases remained unmatched. This CDR3 is CASSLEQGAQDGYTF. Here the CDR3 DNA reads TGCGCCAGCAGCTTGGAACAGGGGGCTCAAGATGGCTACACCTTC.

This rearrangement joins TRBV9 to TRBJ2-2; 7 positions agree with TRBD2. The CDR3 length is 14 residues. V trimming: 2 bases; J trimming: 6 bases; junction bases outside the gene matches: 4. Germline CDR1 reads SGDLS; CDR2 reads YYNGEE. CDR3 loop: CASSVGGSSGELFF. CDR3 DNA: TGTGCCAGCAGCGTTGGCGGGAGTTCCGGGGAGCTGTTTTTT. The variable domain in full, completed from reference TRBV9 and TRBJ2-2, reads DSGVTQTPKHLITATGQRVTLRCSPRSGDLSVYWYQQSLDQGLQFLIQYYNGEERAKGNILERFSAQQFPDLHSELNLSSLELGDSALYFCASSVGGSSGELFFGEGSRLTVL.

The CDR3 spells CASSRQGGTSYEQYF. DNA for the CDR3: TGTGCCAGCAGCAGACAGGGTGGGACCTCCTACGAGCAGTACTTC. V gene TRBV9 combines with J gene TRBJ2-7, with 7 positions matching TRBD1. The CDR3 totals 15 residues. The junction had 7 bases not matched to a gene; V was cut back by 4 bases and J by 0 bases. Looked up from germline, CDR1 is SGDLS and CDR2 is YYNGEE.

The V call is TRBV28, the J call TRBJ1-1, with TRBD1 matching 10 bases. Germline V gene lookup returns CDR1 MDHEN and CDR2 SYDVKM. This CDR3 is 16 amino acids long. The V and J ends lost 2 bases and 5 bases, in that order; junction bases with no gene match: 8. DNA of the CDR3: TGTGCCAGCAGTTTACCGACAGGGGGCGCTCAGACTGAAGCTTTCTTT. It translates to CASSLPTGGAQTEAFF.